The 19 T cell receptor beta chains reported below all come from one sample, sequenced in a study of metastatic and nonmetastatic thyroid tumors. TCRdb re-called clones from the PCR reads using MiXCR. The sample includes about 15,000 clones, around 3.8% of them seen just once. Each patient came to thyroid surgery without any prior treatment (of any kind). Sequencing input: tumor tissue. The origin of the receptors is a female donor with papillary thyroid cancer or a benign thyroid nodule (not recorded which). Some clones in this sample may be carry-over from other donors' samples.

This clone was observed a few times. The V call is TRBV30, the J call TRBJ1-1, with D unresolved. V was cut by 1 base and J by 5 bases, with 11 bases left in between. CDR3 length: 13 residues. Germline V lookup: CDR1 GTSNPN, CDR2 SVGIG (reference sequence). The CDR3 region has the DNA TGTGCCTGGAGTGGGCATGGCGGGACTGAAGCTTTCTTT. This gives the protein CAWSGHGGTEAFF.

This clone has just a few counts. CDR3 region: CSPSLTYGYTF. The CDR3 DNA is TGCAGTCCATCATTGACCTATGGCTACACCTTC. V gene TRBV20-1 combines with J gene TRBJ1-2; D uncertain. The germline V gene has CDR1 DFQATT and CDR2 SNEGSKA (reference sequence). This CDR3 region has 11 residues. V dropped 8 bases and J dropped 4 bases, with 11 bases sitting between them.

The chain carries TRBV20-1 and TRBJ2-7; 8 bases agree with TRBD1. The CDR3 contains 13 residues. The germline V gene has CDR1 DFQATT and CDR2 SNEGSKA (reference sequence). J gave up 3 bases and V 4 bases, and 5 bases lay outside the gene matches. CDR3 region: CSAIPDRGYEQYF. The CDR3 DNA reads as TGCAGTGCTATCCCCGACAGGGGCTACGAGCAGTACTTC.

The chain couples TRBV6-1 to TRBJ2-7, with D perhaps assigned TRBD1 or TRBD2 (5 bases each). This CDR3 has 13 amino acids. Trimming cost V 7 bases and J 9 bases, with 19 bases left between them. The germline V gene has CDR1 MNHNS and CDR2 SASEGT. The CDR3 region has the DNA TGTGCCAGCAATCCCCGGACGGGGACGGGGCAGTACTTC. This gives the protein CASNPRTGTGQYF.

This chain joins TRBV7-6 and TRBJ2-5; D gene unclear. V dropped 1 base and J dropped 1 base, with 16 bases sitting between them. Germline assignment: CDR1 SGHVS and CDR2 FNYEAQ. The CDR3 is made up of 17 amino acids. In DNA form, the CDR3 reads TGTGCCAGCAGCTTAGGTGGCAGATCGAAAACCCAAGAGACCCAGTACTTC. This translates into CASSLGGRSKTQETQYF.

The gene calls are TRBV24-1 and TRBJ1-2; 10 positions agree with TRBD1. The V gene's germline CDR1 is KGHDR and CDR2 SFDVKD. Trimming took 7 bases from V and 8 from J; bases not matched to a gene: 6. The CDR3 totals 13 residues. CDR3 coding DNA: TGTGCCACCAGCCCGGGACAGGGGACGGGCTACACCTTC. Its translation: CATSPGQGTGYTF.

This clone was detected many times. V is TRBV6-5 and J is TRBJ2-3, with 16 bases lining up with TRBD2. The ends lost 0 bases at V and 5 bases at J; junction bases unmatched: 5. The CDR3 extends over 18 amino acids. Germline CDR1 and CDR2: MNHEY and SVGAGI. CDR3 amino acids: CASSYSGLAGGGVDTQYF. CDR3 sequence (DNA): TGTGCCAGCAGTTACTCGGGACTAGCGGGAGGGGGAGTAGATACGCAGTATTTT.

This clone was seen only a few times. The J gene is TRBJ1-4, the V gene TRBV19; D is unclear. This CDR3 is built from 15 residues. V lost 3 bases to trimming and J lost 5 bases, with 13 bases between them. Germline V gene data show CDR1 as LNHDA and CDR2 as SQIVND (reference sequence). The CDR3 spells CASSIGTVKNEKLFF. The CDR3 bases are TGTGCCAGTAGTATTGGCACGGTTAAAAATGAAAAACTGTTTTTT.

V gene TRBV27 combines with J gene TRBJ1-6, with a weak D call TRBD1 (6 bases). CDR3 length equals 14 residues. V was cut by 4 bases and J by 8 bases, with 12 bases left in between. The germline gives CDR1 MNHEY, CDR2 SMNVEV (reference sequence). The CDR3 loop is CASSYRDTDSPLHF. DNA of the CDR3: TGTGCCAGCAGTTACCGGGACACCGATTCACCCCTCCACTTT.

This clone is medium-sized in the sample. This rearrangement joins TRBV11-2 to TRBJ2-5; no reliable D call. Germline V gene lookup returns CDR1 SGHAT and CDR2 FQNNGV. The V end was cut by 5 bases, the J end by 7 bases, with 14 bases between. The CDR3 totals 13 residues. In nucleotides, the CDR3 is TGTGCCAGCAGCATACCAACTGGGATGACCCAGTACTTC. Residues: CASSIPTGMTQYF. Using reference TRBV11-2 and TRBJ2-5 for the parts outside the CDR3, the full variable domain is EAGVAQSPRYKIIEKRQSVAFWCNPISGHATLYWYQQILGQGPKLLIQFQNNGVVDDSQLPKDRFSAERLKGVDSTLKIQPAKLEDSAVYLCASSIPTGMTQYFGPGTRLLVL.

This clone was seen more than once but under ten times. V and J are TRBV4-1 and TRBJ2-2; D may match TRBD1 or TRBD2 (5 bases each). V was shortened by 6 bases and J by 7 bases, with 12 bases between the two germline ends. CDR1 and CDR2 from the germline V gene are MGHRA and YSYEKL. This CDR3 is built from 13 residues. In DNA, the CDR3 is TGCGCCAGCAGGGGGGAGCGAGTCGGGGAGCTGTTTTTT. It yields the protein CASRGERVGELFF.

The chain is built from TRBV7-6 and TRBJ2-1; D call uncertain. The CDR3 length is 15 residues. The V gene lost 7 bases and the J gene lost 5 bases, with 18 bases spanning the gap. Germline CDR1 reads SGHVS; CDR2 reads FNYEAQ. CDR3 nucleotides: TGTGCCAGCAACTTGTTTGATAGCTACCACAATGAGCAGTTCTTC. This translates into CASNLFDSYHNEQFF.

This chain joins TRBV27 and TRBJ1-1, with D tentatively TRBD1 (5 bases). Deletions cut 3 bases from V and 4 bases from J, with 9 bases between. The length of the CDR3 is 13 residues. The V gene's germline CDR1 is MNHEY and CDR2 SMNVEV (reference sequence). CDR3 in DNA: TGTGCCAGCAGTTTCCTGGGGCCCACTGAAGCTTTCTTT. It translates to CASSFLGPTEAFF.

The rearrangement links TRBV6-2 or TRBV6-3 to TRBJ2-7; a weak D match, TRBD1 (6 bases). The length of the CDR3 is 15 residues. From germline, CDR1 is MNHEY and CDR2 SVGEGT. Between the trimmed V and J ends, which lost 3 bases and 0 bases, there was a span of 12 bases. The CDR3 nucleotides are TGTGCCAGCAGTTATCGCCGGGACAACTCCTACGAGCAGTACTTC. Protein: CASSYRRDNSYEQYF.

This clone is labeled large. The CDR3 is CASRPSGNNYGYTF. Here the CDR3 DNA reads TGTGCCAGCAGACCCTCGGGTAACAACTATGGCTACACCTTC. V is TRBV6-4 and J is TRBJ1-2; D is unclear. There are 14 residues in the CDR3. Trimming stripped 6 bases from V and 2 bases from J, with 13 bases between. In germline, CDR1 is MRHNA, CDR2 SNTAGT.

The chain employs TRBV7-8 and TRBJ1-2; TRBD1 agrees at 8 bases. In germline, CDR1 is SGHVS, CDR2 FQNEAQ. The ends lost 5 bases at V and 3 bases at J; junction bases unmatched: 2. This CDR3 region has 13 residues. CDR3 nucleotide sequence: TGTGCCAGCAGCGTGGGACAGGACTATGGCTACACCTTC. Its protein is CASSVGQDYGYTF.

The chain employs TRBV29-1 and TRBJ2-3; TRBD2 is a possible D gene (5 bases). The V end was cut by 0 bases, the J end by 0 bases, with 10 bases between. This CDR3 has 15 amino acids. Germline loops: CDR1 SQVTM, CDR2 ANQGSEA. The CDR3 coding sequence is TGCAGCGTTGAAGACGGGGAAAGAAGCACAGATACGCAGTATTTT. Protein product: CSVEDGERSTDTQYF.

The chain has TRBV30 and TRBJ1-2; possible D gene TRBD1, 5 bases. Germline loops: CDR1 GTSNPN, CDR2 SVGIG (reference sequence). This CDR3 is 13 amino acids long. The V end was cut by 4 bases, the J end by 7 bases, with 16 bases between. CDR3 bases: TGTGCCTGGATTGGCCAGGCGGGGGGTGGCTACACCTTC. This encodes CAWIGQAGGGYTF.

The CDR3 loop is CASSQNHSPLHF. For the CDR3, the DNA is TGCGCCAGCAGCCAAAATCATTCACCCCTCCACTTT. This chain joins TRBV4-1 and TRBJ1-6; no definite D call. Germline CDR1 and CDR2: MGHRA and YSYEKL. Trimming took off 2 bases at V and 8 bases at J, with 4 bases between the two ends. The CDR3 contains 12 residues.